This T cell receptor beta chain came from a study of CD8+ T cells in alopecia areata. Notes on the study in general: Under tofacitinib, fewer expanded CD8+ clones appeared among the top 100 scalp clones. In scalp and blood, many expanded lesional clones persisted during tofacitinib.

Specified treatment: oral pan-JAK inhibitor, 5-10 mg twice daily. Comment on this clone: The antigen is undetermined.

Reverse transcribed after extraction, RNA yielded cDNA as the sequencing template. Clones were read by immunoSEQ multiplex PCR, and TCRdb kept only the in-frame ones, dropping some. Among about 120,000 clones listed, 50% to 55% were seen once. Germline V gene sequence: CDR1 GTSNPN, CDR2 SVGIG (reference sequence). The CDR3 sequence is 16 residues long. V lost 3 bases to trimming and J lost 1 base, with 18 bases between them. This clonotype originated in a human donor with alopecia areata. The chain joins TRBV30 to TRBJ1-1; D not certain. The sample was CD4+ T cells sorted from blood, taken at week 4, from a patient treated with tofacitinib. The CDR3 DNA reads as TGTGCCTGGAGCCTATACCTGGGCCGGAGGAACACTGAAGCTTTCTTT. This codes for CAWSLYLGRRNTEAFF.